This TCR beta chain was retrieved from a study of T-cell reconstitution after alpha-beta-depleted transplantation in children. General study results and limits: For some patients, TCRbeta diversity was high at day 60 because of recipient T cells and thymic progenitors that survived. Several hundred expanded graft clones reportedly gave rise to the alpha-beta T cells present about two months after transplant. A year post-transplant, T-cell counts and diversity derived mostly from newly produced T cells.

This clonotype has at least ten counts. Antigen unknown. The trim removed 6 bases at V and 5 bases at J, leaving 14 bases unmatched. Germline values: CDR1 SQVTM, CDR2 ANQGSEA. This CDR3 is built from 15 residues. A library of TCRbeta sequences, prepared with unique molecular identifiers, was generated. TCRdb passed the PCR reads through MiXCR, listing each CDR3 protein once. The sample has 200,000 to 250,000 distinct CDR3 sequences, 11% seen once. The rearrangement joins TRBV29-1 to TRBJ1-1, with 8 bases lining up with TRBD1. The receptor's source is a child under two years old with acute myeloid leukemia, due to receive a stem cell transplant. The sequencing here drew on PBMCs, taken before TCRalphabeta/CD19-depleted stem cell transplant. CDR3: CSVGGGRGRGTEAFF. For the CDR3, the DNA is TGCAGCGTGGGGGGGGGCAGGGGGCGCGGAACTGAAGCTTTCTTT.